The clone carrying this T cell receptor (beta chain) was counted many times. The antigen is not known. The record originates from a study of breast tumors, draining lymph nodes, adjacent tissues. TCRdb analysed the multiplex PCR reads with MiXCR anew, one entry per CDR3 protein. Among over 150,000 distinct CDR3 sequences listed, 33% were seen once. The lymph nodes were axillary draining lymph nodes from breast cancer patients. This CDR3 contains 19 residues. Germline CDR1 SGHNT, CDR2 YYREEE (reference sequence). V lost 0 bases, J lost 2 bases, and 11 bases stayed unmatched. Findings and limits, study-wide: Luminal-like breast cancer showed significantly greater tumor-nontumor repertoire similarity than basal-like breast cancer did. Most tumor T cells seemingly derive from lymph node, then expand in tumor.

This receptor was obtained from a female donor with breast cancer. Some clones in this sample may be carry-over from other donors' samples. Sequences were obtained from axillary lymph node tissue. The chain recombines TRBV5-4 with TRBJ2-3; the match to TRBD2 covers 11 bases. The CDR3 region is CASSLGKTVAGGITDTQYF. The CDR3 DNA sequence: TGTGCCAGCAGCTTGGGGAAAACAGTAGCGGGAGGGATCACAGATACGCAGTATTTT.